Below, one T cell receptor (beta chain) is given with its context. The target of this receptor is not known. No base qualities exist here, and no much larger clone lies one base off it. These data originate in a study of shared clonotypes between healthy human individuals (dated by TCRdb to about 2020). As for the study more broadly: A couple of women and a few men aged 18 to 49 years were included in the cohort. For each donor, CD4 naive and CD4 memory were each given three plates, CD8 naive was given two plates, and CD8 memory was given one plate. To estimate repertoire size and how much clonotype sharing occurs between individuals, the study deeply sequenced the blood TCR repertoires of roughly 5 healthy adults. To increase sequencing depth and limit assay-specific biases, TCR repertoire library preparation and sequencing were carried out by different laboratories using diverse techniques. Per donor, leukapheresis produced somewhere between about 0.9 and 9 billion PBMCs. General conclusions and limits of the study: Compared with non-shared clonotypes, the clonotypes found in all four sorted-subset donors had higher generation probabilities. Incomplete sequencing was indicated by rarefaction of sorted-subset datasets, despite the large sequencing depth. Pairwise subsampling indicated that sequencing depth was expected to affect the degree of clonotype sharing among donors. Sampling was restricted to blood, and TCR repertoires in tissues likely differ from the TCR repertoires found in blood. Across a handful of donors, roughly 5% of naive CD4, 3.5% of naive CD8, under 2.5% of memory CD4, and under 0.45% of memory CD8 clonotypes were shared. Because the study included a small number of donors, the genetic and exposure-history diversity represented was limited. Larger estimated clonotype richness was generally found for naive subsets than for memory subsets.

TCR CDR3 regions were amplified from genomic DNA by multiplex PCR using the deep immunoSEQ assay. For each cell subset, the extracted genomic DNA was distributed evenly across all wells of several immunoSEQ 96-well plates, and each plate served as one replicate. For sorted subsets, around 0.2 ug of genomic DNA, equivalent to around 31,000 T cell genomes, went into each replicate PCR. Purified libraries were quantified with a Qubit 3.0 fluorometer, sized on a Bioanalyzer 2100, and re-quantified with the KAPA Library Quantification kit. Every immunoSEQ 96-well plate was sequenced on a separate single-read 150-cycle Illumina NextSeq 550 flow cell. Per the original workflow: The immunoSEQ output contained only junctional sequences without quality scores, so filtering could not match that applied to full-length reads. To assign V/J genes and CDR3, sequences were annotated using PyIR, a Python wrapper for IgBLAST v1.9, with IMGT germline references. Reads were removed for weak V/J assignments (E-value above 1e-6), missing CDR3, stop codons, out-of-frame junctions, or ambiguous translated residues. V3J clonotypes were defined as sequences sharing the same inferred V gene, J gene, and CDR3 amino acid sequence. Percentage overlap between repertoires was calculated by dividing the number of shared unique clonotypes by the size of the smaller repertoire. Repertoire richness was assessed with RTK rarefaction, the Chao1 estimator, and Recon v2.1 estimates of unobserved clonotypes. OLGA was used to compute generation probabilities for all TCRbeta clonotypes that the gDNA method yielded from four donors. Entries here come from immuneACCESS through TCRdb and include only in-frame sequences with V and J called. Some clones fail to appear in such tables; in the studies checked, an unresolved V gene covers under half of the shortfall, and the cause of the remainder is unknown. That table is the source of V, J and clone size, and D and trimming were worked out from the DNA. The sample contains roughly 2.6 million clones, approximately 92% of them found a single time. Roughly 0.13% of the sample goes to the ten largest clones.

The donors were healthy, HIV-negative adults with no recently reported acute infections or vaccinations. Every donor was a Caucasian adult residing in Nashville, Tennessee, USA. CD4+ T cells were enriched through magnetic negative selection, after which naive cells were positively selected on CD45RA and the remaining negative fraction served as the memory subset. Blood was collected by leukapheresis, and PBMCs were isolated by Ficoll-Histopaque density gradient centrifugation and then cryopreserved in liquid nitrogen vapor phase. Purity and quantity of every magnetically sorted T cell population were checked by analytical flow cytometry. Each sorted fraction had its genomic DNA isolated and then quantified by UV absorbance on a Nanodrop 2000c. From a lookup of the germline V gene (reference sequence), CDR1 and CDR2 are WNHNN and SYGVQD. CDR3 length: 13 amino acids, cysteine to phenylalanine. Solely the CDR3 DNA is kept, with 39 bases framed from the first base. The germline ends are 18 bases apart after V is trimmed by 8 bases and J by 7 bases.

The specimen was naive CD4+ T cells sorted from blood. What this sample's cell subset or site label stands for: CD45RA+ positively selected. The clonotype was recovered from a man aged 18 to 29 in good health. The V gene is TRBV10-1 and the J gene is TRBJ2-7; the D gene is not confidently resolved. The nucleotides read TGCGCCAGCCAGAGTTCGGCAGGTGGGGAGCAGTACTTC. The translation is CASQSSAGGEQYF.